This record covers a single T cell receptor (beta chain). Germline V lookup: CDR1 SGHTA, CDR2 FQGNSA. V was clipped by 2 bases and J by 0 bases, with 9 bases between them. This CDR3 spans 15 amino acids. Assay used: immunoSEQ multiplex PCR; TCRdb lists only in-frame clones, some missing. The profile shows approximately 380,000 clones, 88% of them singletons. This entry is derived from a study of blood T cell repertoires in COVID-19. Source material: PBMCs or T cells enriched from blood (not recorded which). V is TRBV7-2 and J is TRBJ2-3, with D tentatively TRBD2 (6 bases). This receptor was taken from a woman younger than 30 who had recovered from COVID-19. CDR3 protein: CASSLLAPSTDTQYF. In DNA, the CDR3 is TGTGCCAGCAGCTTACTAGCGCCTAGCACAGATACGCAGTATTTT.